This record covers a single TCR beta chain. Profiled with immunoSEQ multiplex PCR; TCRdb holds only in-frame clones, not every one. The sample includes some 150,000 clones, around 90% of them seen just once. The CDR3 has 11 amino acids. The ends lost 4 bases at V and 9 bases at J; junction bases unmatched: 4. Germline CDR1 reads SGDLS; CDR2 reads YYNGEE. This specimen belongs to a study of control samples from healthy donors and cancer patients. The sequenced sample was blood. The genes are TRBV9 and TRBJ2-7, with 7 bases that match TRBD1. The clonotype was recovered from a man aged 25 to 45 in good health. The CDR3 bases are TGTGCCAGCAGCTTCGACAGGGTGCAGTACTTC. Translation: CASSFDRVQYF.